The clone carrying this T cell receptor beta chain was counted ten times or more. The data were obtained in a study of blood T cells in healthy people across ages. PCR was performed a second time for roughly 7 to 12 cycles using a sample-barcoded 5' primer and a J-beta primer mix. TCRdb reprocessed the 5' RACE reads via MiXCR and lists one record per CDR3 protein. The profile shows 380,000 or so distinct CDR3 sequences, more than 45% of them singletons. V shed 6 bases and J 5 bases; nucleotides not matched to a gene: 8. The CDR3 totals 14 residues. Germline V CDR1 and CDR2: MNHEY, SMNVEV (reference sequence).

The source is a man between 60 and 70 years old in good health. Sample: blood. The rearrangement links TRBV27 to TRBJ2-7; 9 nucleotides agree with TRBD1. The CDR3 protein is CASRPQGAGDEQYF. The CDR3 nucleotides read TGTGCCAGCAGACCACAGGGGGCTGGCGACGAGCAGTACTTC.